A selection of T cell receptor beta chains follows, all from one sample in a study of blood T cell repertoires in COVID-19. Clones were sequenced by immunoSEQ multiplex PCR, and TCRdb holds only the in-frame ones, with some missing. The table shows under 150,000 clones, with roughly 76% occurring only once. Sequences were obtained from peripheral blood. The receptors shown here come from a human donor with acute or convalescent COVID-19. The donor label of this sample is uncertain. Both conserved end residues are part of each CDR3. The D gene is left open where the match is weak. Clone size is shown for a subset of rows, as once, few, many or a class of expanded clone.

-	-	TRBJ1-1	TRBV5-1	CASSPDGGMNTEAFF	TGCGCCAGCAGCCCGGATGGGGGCATGAACACTGAAGCTTTCTTT
few	-	TRBJ2-1	TRBV5-1	CASSLGSFSEQFF	TGCGCCAGCAGCTTGGGGAGCTTTTCTGAGCAGTTCTTC
-	-	TRBJ2-3	TRBV18	CASSSYSTDTQYF	TGTGCCAGCTCCTCCTATAGCACAGATACGCAGTATTTT
-	-	TRBJ1-1	TRBV20-1	CSASGASPEAFF	TGCAGTGCTAGTGGGGCTAGCCCGGAAGCTTTCTTT
-	TRBD2	TRBJ2-7	TRBV4-2	CASSQSTSGGYEQYF	TGTGCCAGCAGCCAATCCACTAGCGGGGGTTACGAGCAGTACTTC
once	-	TRBJ1-4	TRBV29-1	CSVDRNEKLFF	TGCAGCGTTGACAGGAATGAAAAACTGTTTTTT
-	-	TRBJ1-4	TRBV7-9	CASSLTGFNEKLFF	TGTGCCAGCAGCTTAACAGGGTTTAATGAAAAACTGTTTTTT
-	-	TRBJ1-1	TRBV20-1	CSASLVDKGPGAFF	TGCAGTGCTAGTTTAGTGGACAAGGGCCCGGGAGCTTTCTTT
-	TRBD1	TRBJ2-7	TRBV10-2	CASSERGTGSYEQYF	TGCGCCAGCAGTGAGCGTGGGACAGGCTCCTACGAGCAGTACTTC
-	TRBD2	TRBJ2-7	TRBV9	CASSVGPRGGSEQYF	TGTGCCAGCAGCGTGGGCCCTCGGGGAGGGTCCGAGCAGTACTTC
-	-	TRBJ1-2	TRBV9	CASSVTGNYGYTF	TGTGCCAGCAGCGTGACGGGGAACTATGGCTACACCTTC
-	-	TRBJ2-2	TRBV11-3	CASSLTTGELFF	TGTGCCAGCAGCCTTACTACCGGGGAGCTGTTTTTT
-	-	TRBJ1-1	TRBV5-1	CASTSGGAYTEAFF	TGCGCCAGCACCTCTGGAGGGGCATACACTGAAGCTTTCTTT
-	-	TRBJ1-5	TRBV4-1	CASSQIMAVNQPQHF	TGCGCCAGCAGCCAGATAATGGCAGTGAATCAGCCCCAGCATTTT
-	-	TRBJ1-5	TRBV5-6	CASSLWELPNQPQHF	TGTGCCAGCAGCCTCTGGGAGTTACCGAATCAGCCCCAGCATTTT
-	-	TRBJ1-2	TRBV7-2	CASSLDSSNYGYTF	TGTGCCAGCAGCTTGGACAGTTCCAACTATGGCTACACCTTC
-	-	TRBJ1-4	TRBV28	CASSSPGQSNEKLFF	TGTGCCAGCAGTTCGCCGGGACAAAGTAATGAAAAACTGTTTTTT
-	TRBD1	TRBJ2-1	TRBV7-8	CASSWGQGVYNEQFF	TGTGCCAGCAGCTGGGGACAGGGGGTCTACAATGAGCAGTTCTTC
-	-	TRBJ1-2	TRBV6-5	CASSTRERAEYGYTF	TGTGCCAGCAGCACCCGGGAACGGGCAGAGTATGGCTACACCTTC
-	TRBD1	TRBJ1-1	TRBV5-1	CASSPRQGAGTEAFF	TGCGCCAGCAGCCCTCGACAGGGGGCGGGCACTGAAGCTTTCTTT
-	-	TRBJ2-1	TRBV9	CASSVAEGTDEQFF	TGTGCCAGCAGCGTAGCGGAGGGAACGGATGAGCAGTTCTTC
-	-	TRBJ2-2	TRBV6-6	CASRGLSGSGELFF	TGTGCCAGCCGTGGGCTTAGTGGGTCCGGGGAGCTGTTTTTT
-	-	TRBJ2-3	TRBV6-5	CASSQGVYSTDTQYF	TGTGCCAGCAGCCAAGGGGTCTATAGCACAGATACGCAGTATTTT
-	-	TRBJ1-5	TRBV28	CASRLGGAGQPQHF	TGTGCCAGCAGACTAGGAGGGGCGGGTCAGCCCCAGCATTTT
-	TRBD2	TRBJ2-3	TRBV6-2/TRBV6-3	CASSYQAAGIDTQYF	TGTGCCAGCAGTTATCAGGCAGCGGGGATAGATACGCAGTATTTT
-	TRBD2	TRBJ2-2	TRBV10-2	CASSWTSENTGELFF	TGCGCCAGCAGCTGGACTAGCGAGAACACCGGGGAGCTGTTTTTT
-	-	TRBJ1-1	TRBV4-1	CASSPQALDTEAFF	TGCGCCAGCAGCCCTCAGGCCCTGGACACTGAAGCTTTCTTT
-	TRBD1	TRBJ1-1	TRBV3-1/TRBV3-2	CASSQGDRGPNTEAFF	TGTGCCAGCAGCCAAGGGGACAGGGGGCCGAACACTGAAGCTTTCTTT
few	-	TRBJ1-1	TRBV3-1/TRBV3-2	CASSTSMNTEAFF	TGTGCCAGCAGCACCAGTATGAACACTGAAGCTTTCTTT
-	TRBD1	TRBJ1-2	TRBV4-1	CASSQGGVRTGNYGYTF	TGCGCCAGCAGCCAAGGGGGGGTTAGGACAGGGAACTATGGCTACACCTTC
-	TRBD2	TRBJ2-5	TRBV5-4	CASSLSSGGRETQYF	TGTGCCAGCAGCTTATCTAGCGGGGGGAGGGAGACCCAGTACTTC
-	-	TRBJ1-5	TRBV30	CAWNVGGRNQPQHF	TGTGCCTGGAATGTAGGGGGTCGCAATCAGCCCCAGCATTTT
-	-	TRBJ1-1	TRBV6-5	CASSYPGENTEAFF	TGTGCCAGCAGTTACCCGGGGGAGAACACTGAAGCTTTCTTT
-	TRBD2	TRBJ2-5	TRBV4-2	CASSQGGGGDQETQYF	TGTGCCAGCAGCCAAGGGGGCGGGGGGGATCAAGAGACCCAGTACTTC
-	TRBD1	TRBJ2-1	TRBV5-1	CASSSGQGDGNEQFF	TGCGCCAGCAGCTCGGGACAGGGGGACGGGAATGAGCAGTTCTTC
once	TRBD1	TRBJ2-3	TRBV5-8	CASSPGQTTDTQYF	TGTGCCAGCAGCCCGGGACAGACCACAGATACGCAGTATTTT
-	TRBD1	TRBJ2-1	TRBV27	CASSSGTVGYNEQFF	TGTGCCAGCAGTTCCGGGACAGTCGGATACAATGAGCAGTTCTTC
-	-	TRBJ2-1	TRBV6-4	CASSDFDRPNNEQFF	TGTGCCAGCAGTGACTTCGACAGACCAAACAATGAGCAGTTCTTC
once	-	TRBJ1-1	TRBV27	CASTERGEAFF	TGTGCCAGCACCGAAAGGGGGGAAGCTTTCTTT
-	TRBD1	TRBJ1-2	TRBV11-2	CASSRPGTGGVGGYTF	TGTGCCAGCAGCCGACCTGGGACAGGGGGGGTAGGTGGCTACACCTTC
-	TRBD1	TRBJ1-2	TRBV29-1	CSDRTGPNYGYTF	TGCAGCGATAGGACAGGGCCTAACTATGGCTACACCTTC
-	TRBD1	TRBJ1-2	TRBV5-1	CASSWGQTYGYTF	TGCGCCAGCAGCTGGGGACAGACTTATGGCTACACCTTC
-	-	TRBJ2-1	TRBV11-2	CASSPQDPYPGSYNEQFF	TGTGCCAGCAGCCCCCAAGACCCCTACCCAGGCTCCTACAATGAGCAGTTCTTC
-	-	TRBJ1-3	TRBV2	CASRARVSGNTIYF	TGTGCCAGCAGGGCCAGGGTTTCTGGAAACACCATATATTTT
-	-	TRBJ1-4	TRBV27	CASSALLGGPNEKLFF	TGTGCCAGCAGTGCCCTTCTCGGGGGACCTAATGAAAAACTGTTTTTT
-	-	TRBJ1-6	TRBV5-8	CASSPGTLYNSPLHF	TGTGCCAGCAGCCCCGGGACTCTCTATAATTCACCCCTCCACTTT
-	TRBD1	TRBJ1-1	TRBV2	CASSIDDRGTEAFF	TGTGCCAGCAGTATCGACGACAGGGGCACTGAAGCTTTCTTT
once	TRBD2	TRBJ2-2	TRBV3-1/TRBV3-2	CASSPRDYYGELFF	TGTGCCAGCAGCCCTAGGGACTACTACGGGGAGCTGTTTTTT
-	-	TRBJ1-1	TRBV25-1	CASSHPGGSGRNTEAFF	TGTGCCAGCAGTCATCCAGGAGGGTCAGGGAGGAACACTGAAGCTTTCTTT
-	-	TRBJ1-2	TRBV10-3	CATHHETGGGYTF	TGTGCCACCCATCATGAGACAGGCGGTGGCTACACCTTC
few	TRBD2	TRBJ2-1	TRBV7-2	CASSLPLAGVGEQFF	TGTGCCAGCAGCTTACCCCTAGCGGGGGTGGGTGAGCAGTTCTTC
-	TRBD1	TRBJ1-1	TRBV19	CASSIVGRGDTEAFF	TGTGCCAGTAGTATAGTTGGCAGGGGGGACACTGAAGCTTTCTTT
-	TRBD1	TRBJ1-2	TRBV5-1	CASSWNRQGKHNGYTF	TGCGCCAGCAGCTGGAATAGACAGGGCAAACACAATGGCTACACCTTC
few	-	TRBJ2-3	TRBV25-1	CASRQNTDTQYF	TGTGCCAGCAGGCAGAACACAGATACGCAGTATTTT